The 20 T cell receptor beta chains presented below share a single source sample, sequenced in a study of T cells in Graves' hyperthyroidism and ophthalmopathy (dated by TCRdb to the late 2010s). The protocol used for the library was multiplex PCR. The sequencing machine was an Illumina HiSeq 2000. Amplification of TCR beta CDR3 regions was carried out from RNA transcripts. The TCR CDR3 was subjected to a first round of RT-PCR using the HTBI primer set and the Qiagen OneStep RT-PCR kit. Using fastp trimming at Q25 and MiXCR clonotype assembly, TCRdb reanalyzed the public sequencing data and kept in-frame beta chains. Rows merge per CDR3 protein into single entries with the most common DNA and genes. Within this sample are 250,000 or so distinct CDR3 sequences, with 13% to 15% of them counted one time only. Roughly 31% of the sample is taken by the ten largest. The sequencing input was blood. The receptors come from a woman aged 45-60 years with Graves' hyperthyroidism that later progressed to Graves' ophthalmopathy.

In the case of this clonotype: A much larger clonotype is one base distant, so this may be a read error. V usage is TRBV3-1 and J usage is TRBJ1-6; D is uncertain. From germline, CDR1 is LGHDT and CDR2 YNNKEL (reference sequence). V gave up 8 bases and J gave up 13 bases, with 15 bases separating them. The CDR3 is 12 residues long. DNA of the CDR3: TGTGCCAGCGGCCCGTCCGGACCCCCCCTCCACTTT. Translating it yields CASGPSGPPLHF. Based on the CDR3 plus reference TRBV3-1 and TRBJ1-6, the full variable domain is DTAVSQTPKYLVTQMGNDKSIKCEQNLGHDTMYWYKQDSKKFLKIMFSYNNKELIINETVPNRFSPKSPDKAHLNLHINSLELGDSAVYFCASGPSGPPLHFGNGTRLTVT.

This clonotype has just a few counts. The rearrangement links TRBV20-1 to TRBJ2-5; TRBD2 matches 11 bases. This CDR3 comprises 14 residues. Germline V gives CDR1 DFQATT, CDR2 SNEGSKA (reference sequence). Germline trimming cut 3 bases from V and 3 bases from J; bases unmatched to any gene: 3. As DNA, the CDR3 is TGCAGTGCTAGCAAGACTAGCGGGAAAGAGACCCAGTACTTC. The encoded protein is CSASKTSGKETQYF.

The chain carries TRBV27 and TRBJ1-2, with 10 bases that match TRBD1. The CDR3 length is 15 residues. Germline CDR1 is MNHEY and CDR2 is SMNVEV (reference sequence). Trimming took 4 bases from V and 4 from J; bases not matched to a gene: 6. For the CDR3, the DNA is TGTGCCAGCAGTTCCCGGGACAGGGGCCTCTATGGCTACACCTTC. Its protein is CASSSRDRGLYGYTF.

This chain connects TRBV19 to TRBJ2-7, with 10 positions matching TRBD1. Germline loops: CDR1 LNHDA, CDR2 SQIVND (reference sequence). The length of the CDR3 is 13 residues. V was pared by 7 bases and J by 6 bases, with 6 bases of the junction left unmatched. The CDR3 region is CASTLTGGGEQYF. DNA for the CDR3: TGTGCCAGTACCCTGACAGGGGGCGGCGAGCAGTACTTC.

This clonotype was detected many times. This chain uses TRBV5-1 with TRBJ2-1; D possibly corresponds to TRBD1 (6 bases). The CDR3 extends over 15 amino acids. Germline values: CDR1 SGHRS, CDR2 YFSETQ. The germline V and J ends were trimmed by 3 bases and 8 bases, with 18 bases remaining between them. CDR3 loop: CASSSGTMEFDEQFF. The CDR3 region has the DNA TGCGCCAGCAGCTCCGGGACAATGGAATTCGATGAGCAGTTCTTC.

The chain combines TRBV2 with TRBJ1-1, with a tentative D call TRBD1 (6 bases). V was pared by 8 bases and J by 1 base, with 11 bases between. The CDR3 length is 13 residues. The germline CDR1 and CDR2 sequences are SNHLY and FYNNEI. The CDR3 region has the DNA TGTGCCAGCCCCCGGGACAAGAACACTGAAGCTTTCTTT. It is translated as CASPRDKNTEAFF.

This clonotype was observed many times. This chain joins TRBV20-1 and TRBJ1-5; 9 bases fit TRBD1. Germline CDR1 DFQATT, CDR2 SNEGSKA (reference sequence). The CDR3 extends over 18 amino acids. V lost 2 bases and J lost 5; bases outside the gene matches: 16. In DNA form, the CDR3 reads TGCAGTGCTAGACACAAGCCCAACAAAGGACAGGGGTATCAGCCCCAGCATTTT. Protein product: CSARHKPNKGQGYQPQHF.

In this sample, this clonotype turned up many times. Here the CDR3 DNA reads TGTGCCAGTTTTTCTGGGGCCAACGTCCTGACTTTC. Protein product: CASFSGANVLTF. This chain connects TRBV28 to TRBJ2-6; D gene unclear. V dropped 9 bases and J dropped 1 base, with 4 bases sitting between them. The CDR3 is 12 residues long. Germline values: CDR1 MDHEN, CDR2 SYDVKM. Variable domain in full (rest from reference TRBV28 and TRBJ2-6): DVKVTQSSRYLVKRTGEKVFLECVQDMDHENMFWYRQDPGLGLRLIYFSYDVKMKEKGDIPEGYSVSREKKERFSLILESASTNQTSMYLCASFSGANVLTFGAGSRLTVL.

The chain uses TRBV28 and TRBJ1-6; no firm D call. The germline V gene encodes CDR1 MDHEN and CDR2 SYDVKM. There are 14 residues in the CDR3. Trimming removed 2 bases from V and 3 bases from J, with 5 bases in between. The CDR3 nucleotides read TGTGCCAGCAGTTTAATCGGCTATAATTCACCCCTCCACTTT. Its translation: CASSLIGYNSPLHF.

The V gene is TRBV20-1, the J gene TRBJ2-2; 12 bases fit TRBD2. Per the germline V gene, CDR1 is DFQATT and CDR2 is SNEGSKA (reference sequence). V gave up 4 bases and J gave up 1 base; unmatched junction bases: 10. CDR3 length equals 18 residues. CDR3 nucleotide sequence: TGCAGTGCTACAGCGGCTAGCGGGAGGGCGGGGAACACCGGGGAGCTGTTTTTT. Its protein product is CSATAASGRAGNTGELFF.

This clonotype appeared many times. This rearrangement joins TRBV3-1 to TRBJ2-1; 8 bases line up with TRBD2. Germline-derived CDR1 and CDR2 are LGHDT and YNNKEL (reference sequence). The ends lost 1 base at V and 2 bases at J; junction bases unmatched: 10. This CDR3 region has 18 residues. DNA of the CDR3: TGTGCCAGCAGCCAAGGAGTAGAGCGCGGGAGGCCCTACAATGAGCAGTTCTTC. Its translation is CASSQGVERGRPYNEQFF.

This clonotype was detected ten times or more. The chain couples TRBV15 to TRBJ2-3; 11 bases match TRBD2. With 5 bases clipped from V and 0 bases from J, the junction kept 4 bases outside the gene matches. In germline, CDR1 is LNHNV, CDR2 YYDKDF (reference sequence). The CDR3 consists of 16 residues. The DNA of the CDR3 is TGTGCCACCAGCGGGGGGACTAGCGGTAGCACAGATACGCAGTATTTT. Protein sequence: CATSGGTSGSTDTQYF.

As for this clonotype: Germline is not matched at one junction end, which may reflect a read error. This chain joins TRBV5-6 and TRBJ2-5; 9 bases map to TRBD2. CDR1 and CDR2 (germline): SGHDT, YYEEEE. This CDR3 spans 17 amino acids. The CDR3, as DNA: TGTACCAGCAGCTCTCCGCCTAGCGGGGTGTACCAAGAGACCCAGTACTTC. Translated: CTSSSPPSGVYQETQYF.

This clonotype was seen many times. This chain uses TRBV7-9 with TRBJ2-5; D not resolved. CDR3 length: 12 amino acids. CDR1 and CDR2 from the germline V gene are SEHNR and FQNEAQ (reference sequence). V dropped 1 base and J dropped 5 bases, with 5 bases sitting between them. The CDR3 is CASSLVSETQYF. The CDR3 nucleotides are TGTGCCAGCAGCTTAGTGTCGGAGACCCAGTACTTC.

This clonotype was observed a handful of times. The J gene is TRBJ2-7, the V gene TRBV20-1, with D possibly being TRBD2 (5 bases). There are 13 residues in the CDR3. Trimming took 0 bases from V and 4 from J, leaving 10 bases between them. Germline V gene data show CDR1 as DFQATT and CDR2 as SNEGSKA (reference sequence). CDR3 in DNA: TGCAGTGCTAGAGAAACGGGAACGTACGAGCAGTACTTC. Translation gives CSARETGTYEQYF.

The chain is built from TRBV28 and TRBJ1-5; D call uncertain. The germline V gene encodes CDR1 MDHEN and CDR2 SYDVKM. V lost 4 bases to trimming and J lost 0 bases, with 7 bases between them. The CDR3 length is 14 residues. Here the CDR3 DNA reads TGTGCCAGCAGTTCGGCTATTAGCAATCAGCCCCAGCATTTT. It encodes CASSSAISNQPQHF.

At least ten counts were recorded for this clonotype. V is TRBV6-1 and J is TRBJ2-3; a possible D gene is TRBD2 (5 bases). In germline, CDR1 is MNHNS, CDR2 SASEGT. V gave up 4 bases and J gave up 2 bases, with 10 bases separating them. This CDR3 comprises 14 residues. The CDR3 loop reads CASSGGFYTDTQYF. As DNA, the CDR3 is TGTGCCAGCAGTGGCGGGTTTTACACAGATACGCAGTATTTT.

This clonotype was picked up many times. This chain connects TRBV7-2 to TRBJ1-5, with D possibly TRBD1 on 5 matching bases. The length of the CDR3 is 13 residues. Germline loops: CDR1 SGHTA, CDR2 FQGNSA. The ends were cut back, 1 base at V and 11 bases at J, with 12 bases in the middle. The CDR3 bases are TGTGCCAGCAGCTTAGACCAGGGAGGGACCCAGCATTTT. This gives the protein CASSLDQGGTQHF. Together with reference TRBV7-2 and TRBJ1-5, the CDR3 gives the full variable domain: GAGVSQSPSNKVTEKGKDVELRCDPISGHTALYWYRQSLGQGLEFLIYFQGNSAPDKSGLPSDRFSAERTGGSVSTLTIQRTQQEDSAVYLCASSLDQGGTQHFGDGTRLSIL.

The V call is TRBV29-1, the J call TRBJ2-1; D possibly uses TRBD1 or TRBD2 (5 bases each). This CDR3 has 12 residues. CDR1 is SQVTM, CDR2 ANQGSEA, per germline. Trimming stripped 8 bases from V and 9 bases from J, with 17 bases between. The DNA of the CDR3 is TGCAGCTCCCAGAAAGGGGCGGGTGAGCAGTTCTTC. It specifies CSSQKGAGEQFF.

In its sample, this clonotype was seen many times. J is TRBJ2-7 and V is TRBV11-2; D gene uncertain. The CDR3 consists of 15 residues. The germline V gene encodes CDR1 SGHAT and CDR2 FQNNGV. Trimming took off 5 bases at V and 3 bases at J, with 17 bases between the two ends. CDR3 amino acids: CASSLRSGSNYEQYF. The CDR3 DNA follows: TGTGCCAGCAGCCTCCGAAGTGGGTCCAACTACGAGCAGTACTTC.